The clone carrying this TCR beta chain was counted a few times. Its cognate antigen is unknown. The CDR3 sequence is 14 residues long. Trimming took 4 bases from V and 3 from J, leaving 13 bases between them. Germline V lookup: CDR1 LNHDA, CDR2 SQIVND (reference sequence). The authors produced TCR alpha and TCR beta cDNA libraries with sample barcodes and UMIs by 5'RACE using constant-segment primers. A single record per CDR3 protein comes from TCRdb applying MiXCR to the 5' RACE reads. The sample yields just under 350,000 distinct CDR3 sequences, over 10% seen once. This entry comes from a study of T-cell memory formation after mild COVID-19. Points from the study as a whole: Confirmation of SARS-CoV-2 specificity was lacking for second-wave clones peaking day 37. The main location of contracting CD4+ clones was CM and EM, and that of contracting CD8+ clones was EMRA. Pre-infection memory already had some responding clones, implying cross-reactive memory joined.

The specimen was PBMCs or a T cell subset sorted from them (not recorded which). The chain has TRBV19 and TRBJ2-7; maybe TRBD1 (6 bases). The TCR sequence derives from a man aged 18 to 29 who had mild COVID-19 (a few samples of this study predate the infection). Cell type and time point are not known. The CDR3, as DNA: TGTGCCAGTAGTACTAGGACAGATCGCTACGAGCAGTACTTC. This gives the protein CASSTRTDRYEQYF. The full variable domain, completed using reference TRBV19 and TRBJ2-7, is DGGITQSPKYLFRKEGQNVTLSCEQNLNHDAMYWYRQDPGQGLRLIYYSQIVNDFQKGDIAEGYSVSREKKESFPLTVTSAQKNPTAFYLCASSTRTDRYEQYFGPGTRLTVT.